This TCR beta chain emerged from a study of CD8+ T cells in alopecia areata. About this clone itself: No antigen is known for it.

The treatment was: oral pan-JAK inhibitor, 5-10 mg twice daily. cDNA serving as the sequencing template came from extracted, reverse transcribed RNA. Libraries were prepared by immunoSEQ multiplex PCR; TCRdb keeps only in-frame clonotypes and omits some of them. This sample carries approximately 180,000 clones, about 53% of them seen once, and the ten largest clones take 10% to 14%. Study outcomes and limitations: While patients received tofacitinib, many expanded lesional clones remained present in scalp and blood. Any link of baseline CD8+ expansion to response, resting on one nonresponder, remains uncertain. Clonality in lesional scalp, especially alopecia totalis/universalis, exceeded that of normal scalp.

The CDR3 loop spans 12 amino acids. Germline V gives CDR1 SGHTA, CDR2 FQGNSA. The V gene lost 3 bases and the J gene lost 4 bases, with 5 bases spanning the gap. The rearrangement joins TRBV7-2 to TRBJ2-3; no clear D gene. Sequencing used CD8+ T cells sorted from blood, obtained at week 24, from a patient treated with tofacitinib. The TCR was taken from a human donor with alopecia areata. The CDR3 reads CASSLGPDTQYF. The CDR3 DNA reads TGTGCCAGCAGCTTGGGTCCAGATACGCAGTATTTT.